The sequence of this TCR beta chain was determined in a study of breast tumors, draining lymph nodes, adjacent tissues. General study results and limits: Findings are consistent with lymph node origin and intratumoral expansion of most tumor T cells. The lymph node origin of tumor T cells was framed as consistent with a hypothesis, not demonstrated.

This clonotype occurred many times. The antigen remains unidentified. Axillary draining lymph nodes of breast cancer patients supplied the node samples. The CDR3 has 13 residues. The V end lost 4 bases, the J end lost 6 bases, and 13 bases lay between the germline ends. CDR1 is LNHDA and CDR2 is SQIVND in the germline V gene (reference sequence). TCRdb itself ran the multiplex PCR reads through MiXCR, one entry per CDR3 protein. The table includes 200,000 to 300,000 distinct CDR3 sequences, 30% to 35% detected once. The chain uses TRBV19 and TRBJ2-7; D may correspond to TRBD1 or TRBD2 (6 bases each). Sequenced input: axillary lymph node tissue. The TCR sequence derives from a female donor with breast cancer. Some clones in this sample may be carry-over from other donors' samples. In nucleotides, the CDR3 is TGTGCCAGTAGTACGTCGGGGGCAGTCGAGCAGTACTTC. Amino acids: CASSTSGAVEQYF. The full variable domain, in which reference TRBV19 and TRBJ2-7 provide the parts outside the CDR3, is DGGITQSPKYLFRKEGQNVTLSCEQNLNHDAMYWYRQDPGQGLRLIYYSQIVNDFQKGDIAEGYSVSREKKESFPLTVTSAQKNPTAFYLCASSTSGAVEQYFGPGTRLTVT.